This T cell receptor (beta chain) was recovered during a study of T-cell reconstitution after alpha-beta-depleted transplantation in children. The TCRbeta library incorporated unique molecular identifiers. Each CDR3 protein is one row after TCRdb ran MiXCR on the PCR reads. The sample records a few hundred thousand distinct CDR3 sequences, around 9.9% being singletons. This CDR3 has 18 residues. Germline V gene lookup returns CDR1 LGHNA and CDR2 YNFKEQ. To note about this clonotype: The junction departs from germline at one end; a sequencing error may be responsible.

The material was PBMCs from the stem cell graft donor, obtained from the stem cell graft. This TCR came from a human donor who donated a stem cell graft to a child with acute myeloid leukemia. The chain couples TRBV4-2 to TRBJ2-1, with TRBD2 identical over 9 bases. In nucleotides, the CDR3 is TGTGCCAGCGGCCAATCTGGGGCTAGCGGGGTTTCCTACAATGAGCAGTTCTTC. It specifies CASGQSGASGVSYNEQFF.